These T cell receptor beta chains were read from a single sample in a study of blood T cell repertoires in COVID-19. Here immunoSEQ multiplex PCR was the method, and the copy in TCRdb shows in-frame clones only, minus some. Among around 220,000 clones listed, just over 85% were seen once. Sequencing was performed on peripheral blood. These receptors all come from a young man with active or convalescent COVID-19. Each CDR3 is given with its conserved first and last residue. Each record gives: V gene, clone size, J gene, D gene, CDR3 protein, CDR3 DNA. A D gene is named only where the DNA matches it firmly. The listing skips clone size in some rows; elsewhere it reads once, few, many or a size class.

v_gene: TRBV11-3; abundance: .; j_gene: TRBJ1-1; d_gene: TRBD1; CDR3aa: CASSLGQEKPAFF; CDR3nt: TGTGCCAGCAGCTTGGGACAGGAGAAACCAGCTTTCTTT
v_gene: TRBV7-2; abundance: .; j_gene: TRBJ2-7; d_gene: TRBD2; CDR3aa: CASSPLAGGRAYEQYF; CDR3nt: TGTGCCAGCAGCCCCCTAGCAGGTGGGAGGGCCTACGAGCAGTACTTC
v_gene: TRBV11-2; abundance: .; j_gene: TRBJ2-6; d_gene: TRBD2; CDR3aa: CASSPNRLAGGFGANVLTF; CDR3nt: TGTGCCAGCAGCCCCAACCGACTAGCGGGAGGTTTTGGGGCCAACGTCCTGACTTTC
v_gene: TRBV9; abundance: once; j_gene: TRBJ2-1; d_gene: TRBD2; CDR3aa: CASSFSLAGGNEQFF; CDR3nt: TGTGCCAGCAGCTTTTCGCTAGCGGGAGGGAATGAGCAGTTCTTC
v_gene: TRBV19; abundance: .; j_gene: TRBJ1-1; d_gene: .; CDR3aa: CASSVLRGGAFF; CDR3nt: TGTGCCAGTAGCGTCCTGCGGGGTGGAGCTTTCTTT
v_gene: TRBV6-1; abundance: .; j_gene: TRBJ2-3; d_gene: .; CDR3aa: CASSEQGNTQYF; CDR3nt: TGTGCCAGCAGTGAACAGGGGAATACGCAGTATTTT
v_gene: TRBV19; abundance: .; j_gene: TRBJ1-1; d_gene: .; CDR3aa: CASSMQGTNTEAFF; CDR3nt: TGTGCCAGTAGTATGCAGGGGACGAACACTGAAGCTTTCTTT
v_gene: TRBV30; abundance: .; j_gene: TRBJ2-7; d_gene: TRBD1; CDR3aa: CAWSARDSFDTKQYF; CDR3nt: TGTGCCTGGAGCGCCAGGGACAGTTTTGATACGAAGCAGTACTTC
v_gene: TRBV12-3/TRBV12-4; abundance: .; j_gene: TRBJ1-2; d_gene: TRBD1; CDR3aa: CASGQGLDYGYTF; CDR3nt: TGTGCCAGCGGACAGGGTTTAGACTATGGCTACACCTTC
v_gene: TRBV3-1/TRBV3-2; abundance: once; j_gene: TRBJ2-1; d_gene: TRBD2; CDR3aa: CASRHQTSGDNNEQFF; CDR3nt: TGTGCCAGCAGACACCAAACTAGCGGGGACAACAATGAGCAGTTCTTC
v_gene: TRBV10-1; abundance: .; j_gene: TRBJ2-1; d_gene: .; CDR3aa: CASSDLSGEQFF; CDR3nt: TGCGCCAGCAGTGATTTGTCGGGGGAGCAGTTCTTC
v_gene: TRBV7-9; abundance: .; j_gene: TRBJ2-1; d_gene: .; CDR3aa: CASSLAAIENNEQFF; CDR3nt: TGTGCCAGCAGCTTAGCAGCGATCGAGAACAATGAGCAGTTCTTC
v_gene: TRBV30; abundance: .; j_gene: TRBJ2-2; d_gene: .; CDR3aa: CAWSVWRAGELFF; CDR3nt: TGTGCCTGGAGTGTCTGGCGGGCCGGGGAGCTGTTTTTT
v_gene: TRBV11-2; abundance: .; j_gene: TRBJ1-3; d_gene: .; CDR3aa: CASSPIGGTGNTIYF; CDR3nt: TGTGCCAGCAGTCCAATCGGGGGGACTGGAAACACCATATATTTT
v_gene: TRBV9; abundance: .; j_gene: TRBJ2-5; d_gene: TRBD2; CDR3aa: CASSPWTSGTKPGETQYF; CDR3nt: TGTGCCAGCAGCCCTTGGACTAGCGGGACCAAACCAGGGGAGACCCAGTACTTC
v_gene: TRBV6-5; abundance: .; j_gene: TRBJ2-3; d_gene: .; CDR3aa: CASRHSTDTQYF; CDR3nt: TGTGCCAGCAGGCACTCCACAGATACGCAGTATTTT
v_gene: TRBV15; abundance: .; j_gene: TRBJ1-1; d_gene: .; CDR3aa: CATSRDRAGSNTEAFF; CDR3nt: TGTGCCACCAGCAGAGACAGGGCAGGATCGAACACTGAAGCTTTCTTT
v_gene: TRBV29-1; abundance: .; j_gene: TRBJ1-2; d_gene: .; CDR3aa: CSVEGTRGLNYGYTF; CDR3nt: TGCAGCGTTGAAGGCACCAGGGGCCTTAACTATGGCTACACCTTC
v_gene: TRBV29-1; abundance: .; j_gene: TRBJ2-3; d_gene: TRBD1; CDR3aa: CSVVQGADTQYF; CDR3nt: TGCAGCGTTGTTCAGGGGGCAGATACGCAGTATTTT
v_gene: TRBV19; abundance: once; j_gene: TRBJ1-3; d_gene: TRBD1; CDR3aa: CASSRVPGQGTGNTIYF; CDR3nt: TGTGCCAGTAGTCGCGTTCCGGGACAGGGTACGGGAAACACCATATATTTT
v_gene: TRBV18; abundance: few; j_gene: TRBJ1-3; d_gene: TRBD1; CDR3aa: CASSPPDRAVNTIYF; CDR3nt: TGTGCCAGCTCACCCCCAGACAGGGCGGTAAACACCATATATTTT
v_gene: TRBV19; abundance: .; j_gene: TRBJ1-1; d_gene: .; CDR3aa: CASSTRQTMNTEAFF; CDR3nt: TGTGCCAGTAGTACCCGACAGACCATGAACACTGAAGCTTTCTTT
v_gene: TRBV11-2; abundance: .; j_gene: TRBJ2-5; d_gene: .; CDR3aa: CASSPAGGFQETQYF; CDR3nt: TGTGCCAGCAGCCCAGCGGGCGGATTTCAAGAGACCCAGTACTTC
v_gene: TRBV18; abundance: few; j_gene: TRBJ1-1; d_gene: TRBD1; CDR3aa: CASSQGAKNTEAFF; CDR3nt: TGTGCCAGCTCCCAGGGGGCCAAGAACACTGAAGCTTTCTTT
v_gene: TRBV29-1; abundance: .; j_gene: TRBJ2-5; d_gene: .; CDR3aa: CSVADLRSGETQYF; CDR3nt: TGCAGCGTCGCTGACCTTCGAAGCGGGGAGACCCAGTACTTC
v_gene: TRBV5-8; abundance: few; j_gene: TRBJ1-5; d_gene: TRBD1; CDR3aa: CASSLGDRGLSQPQHF; CDR3nt: TGTGCCAGCAGCTTGGGTGACAGGGGGCTTTCTCAGCCCCAGCATTTT